Following are 18 T cell receptor beta chains from one sample sequenced in a study of blood T cell repertoires in COVID-19. Using immunoSEQ multiplex PCR, the repertoire was profiled, and TCRdb retains in-frame clones only, with some absent. The table includes some 40,000 clones, about 80% detected once. Sequenced input: peripheral blood. The receptors originated from a man between 65 and 85 years old with acute or convalescent COVID-19.

The chain combines TRBV7-9 with TRBJ1-5; TRBD1 matches at 12 bases. Germline V gives CDR1 SEHNR, CDR2 FQNEAQ (reference sequence). J gave up 7 bases and V 5 bases, and 12 bases lay outside the gene matches. The CDR3 totals 17 residues. The CDR3 DNA reads TGTGCCAGCAGCACGGGACAGGGGGCGGGTGTTGGCCAGCCCCAGCATTTT. Protein sequence: CASSTGQGAGVGQPQHF. The full variable domain, rest sourced from reference TRBV7-9 and TRBJ1-5, is DTGVSQNPRHKITKRGQNVTFRCDPISEHNRLYWYRQTLGQGPEFLTYFQNEAQLEKSRLLSDRFSAERPKGSFSTLEIQRTEQGDSAMYLCASSTGQGAGVGQPQHFGDGTRLSIL.

The rearrangement links TRBV7-2 to TRBJ1-4; 8 bases fit TRBD1. The length of the CDR3 is 16 residues. Germline CDR1 is SGHTA and CDR2 is FQGNSA. Trimming cost V 0 bases and J 7 bases; bases outside gene matches: 7. Here the CDR3 reads CASSLAGTGAAEKLFF. The CDR3 DNA sequence: TGTGCCAGCAGCTTAGCGGGGACAGGTGCCGCTGAAAAACTGTTTTTT. The full variable domain, in which reference TRBV7-2 and TRBJ1-4 provide the parts outside the CDR3, is GAGVSQSPSNKVTEKGKDVELRCDPISGHTALYWYRQSLGQGLEFLIYFQGNSAPDKSGLPSDRFSAERTGGSVSTLTIQRTQQEDSAVYLCASSLAGTGAAEKLFFGSGTQLSVL.

The V gene is TRBV28, the J gene TRBJ1-5; TRBD1 is a possible D gene (6 bases). Looked up from germline, CDR1 is MDHEN and CDR2 is SYDVKM. V dropped 4 bases and J dropped 1 base, with 11 bases sitting between them. CDR3 length equals 15 residues. CDR3 protein: CASSSLDRSNQPQHF. CDR3 nucleotide sequence: TGTGCCAGCAGTTCCTTGGACAGAAGCAATCAGCCCCAGCATTTT.

This clone was picked up one time. The same CDR3 can be traced to other DNA sequences in this sample. J is TRBJ1-5 and V is TRBV4-3, with D possibly being TRBD1 (5 bases). CDR3 length equals 15 residues. CDR1 and CDR2 from the germline V gene are LGHNA and YSLEER. V lost 0 bases to trimming and J lost 6 bases, with 12 bases between them. CDR3 amino acids: CASSQERQGGQPQHF. For the CDR3, the DNA is TGCGCCAGCAGCCAAGAACGGCAGGGAGGTCAGCCCCAGCATTTT.

The chain joins TRBV7-9 to TRBJ1-5, with a weak D call TRBD1 (6 bases). The CDR3 has 17 amino acids. The V end lost 5 bases, the J end lost 7 bases, and 24 bases lay between the germline ends. Germline CDR1 is SEHNR and CDR2 is FQNEAQ (reference sequence). The CDR3 DNA is TGTGCCAGCAGCCCTATCGGGGAGGGGGTTTCGTGGCAGCCCCAGCATTTT. Its protein product is CASSPIGEGVSWQPQHF.

This chain uses TRBV11-2 with TRBJ1-2, with D unclear. Trimming took 4 bases from V and 1 from J, leaving 4 bases between them. Germline values: CDR1 SGHAT, CDR2 FQNNGV. This CDR3 has 12 amino acids. CDR3 sequence: CASSSYNYGYTF. For the CDR3, the DNA is TGTGCCAGCAGCTCCTATAACTATGGCTACACCTTC.

In DNA, the CDR3 is TGCGCCAGCAGCAGGACAGGGGGTAACACTGAAGCTTTCTTT. Translated: CASSRTGGNTEAFF. The V gene is TRBV5-1, the J gene TRBJ1-1; 10 positions agree with TRBD1. There are 14 residues in the CDR3. Germline V gene lookup returns CDR1 SGHRS and CDR2 YFSETQ. With V trimmed by 4 bases and J by 2 bases, 2 bases remained unmatched.

The V gene is TRBV7-2, the J gene TRBJ1-4; 7 nucleotides match TRBD1. From germline, CDR1 is SGHTA and CDR2 FQGNSA. The CDR3 consists of 15 residues. V lost 8 bases to trimming and J lost 0 bases; unmatched junction nucleotides: 6. CDR3 coding DNA: TGTGCCAGCTCGCGACAGGGAACAACTAATGAAAAACTGTTTTTT. Translation: CASSRQGTTNEKLFF. Complete variable domain (other parts from reference TRBV7-2 and TRBJ1-4): GAGVSQSPSNKVTEKGKDVELRCDPISGHTALYWYRQSLGQGLEFLIYFQGNSAPDKSGLPSDRFSAERTGGSVSTLTIQRTQQEDSAVYLCASSRQGTTNEKLFFGSGTQLSVL.

The chain joins TRBV10-3 to TRBJ2-7, with 8 positions matching TRBD2. This CDR3 contains 12 residues. Germline trimming cut 11 bases from V and 7 bases from J; bases unmatched to any gene: 10. Per germline, CDR1 ENHRY and CDR2 SYGVKD. DNA for the CDR3: TGTGCCTCATCGGGGGGGCCGGGAGAGCAGTACTTC. It translates to CASSGGPGEQYF.

The V and J genes are TRBV7-9 and TRBJ1-1, with D perhaps matching TRBD1 (6 bases). Trimming removed 11 bases at V and 0 bases at J, with 13 bases between. CDR1 is SEHNR, CDR2 FQNEAQ, per germline (reference sequence). CDR3 length: 13 amino acids. The chain's CDR3 is CAAEKGVNTEAFF. The CDR3 coding sequence is TGTGCCGCCGAAAAGGGGGTGAACACTGAAGCTTTCTTT.

The genes are TRBV7-2 and TRBJ2-7; D is unclear. Germline V gene lookup returns CDR1 SGHTA and CDR2 FQGNSA. V dropped 2 bases and J dropped 2 bases, with 4 bases sitting between them. The CDR3 consists of 12 residues. The CDR3 sequence is CASSLLPYEQYF. The CDR3 nucleotides read TGTGCCAGCAGCTTACTACCCTACGAGCAGTACTTC.

The rearrangement uses TRBV24-1 and TRBJ2-2; weak D call: TRBD1 (5 bases). In germline, CDR1 is KGHDR, CDR2 SFDVKD. Trimming took off 5 bases at V and 6 bases at J, with 15 bases between the two ends. The CDR3 has 15 amino acids. The CDR3 nucleotides are TGTGCCACCAGTGCCACGACAGACCTTGCCGGGGAGCTGTTTTTT. Amino acids: CATSATTDLAGELFF.

This chain connects TRBV27 to TRBJ1-6, with D possibly being TRBD1 (5 bases). Germline V lookup: CDR1 MNHEY, CDR2 SMNVEV (reference sequence). V was cut by 3 bases and J by 12 bases, with 21 bases left in between. This CDR3 has 16 amino acids. The CDR3 sequence: CASSFRGMRFQGPLHF. CDR3 bases: TGTGCCAGCAGTTTCCGGGGGATGAGGTTTCAGGGACCCCTCCACTTT.

The chain combines TRBV7-3 with TRBJ2-3; 8 bases align to TRBD2. Germline CDR1 and CDR2: SGHTA and FQGTGA. J gave up 0 bases and V 0 bases, and 11 bases lay outside the gene matches. This CDR3 is built from 19 residues. The CDR3 sequence: CASSLTPSLAGRSTDTQYF. In nucleotides, the CDR3 is TGTGCCAGCAGCTTAACCCCAAGCTTAGCGGGGCGTAGCACAGATACGCAGTATTTT.

This chain uses TRBV11-3 with TRBJ2-5; 7 bases map to TRBD1. The germline V gene has CDR1 SGHNT and CDR2 YENEEA. With 5 bases clipped from V and 2 bases from J, the junction kept 5 bases outside the gene matches. The CDR3 totals 14 residues. The CDR3 protein is CASSRTGRQETQYF. In DNA, the CDR3 is TGTGCCAGCAGCCGGACAGGTCGGCAAGAGACCCAGTACTTC.

CDR3 DNA: TGTGCCAGCAGCGTAGGGCAGGGTAACACTGAAGCTTTCTTT. Residues: CASSVGQGNTEAFF. V is TRBV9 and J is TRBJ1-1; D is perhaps TRBD1 (5 bases). The germline V gene encodes CDR1 SGDLS and CDR2 YYNGEE. Between the trimmed V and J ends, which lost 0 bases and 2 bases, there was a span of 8 bases. The CDR3 is made up of 14 amino acids.

The chain is built from TRBV5-6 and TRBJ2-1; D is perhaps TRBD1 (5 bases). The CDR3 runs to 13 residues. The V end was cut by 1 base, the J end by 8 bases, with 10 bases between. In germline, CDR1 is SGHDT, CDR2 YYEEEE. The CDR3: CASSLIQVYEQFF. As DNA, the CDR3 is TGTGCCAGCAGCTTGATACAGGTCTATGAGCAGTTCTTC.

The genes are TRBV30 and TRBJ2-3; a weak D match, TRBD2 (5 bases). Germline V gene data show CDR1 as GTSNPN and CDR2 as SVGIG (reference sequence). CDR3 length: 15 amino acids. Trimming took off 2 bases at V and 1 base at J, with 13 bases between the two ends. This CDR3 reads CAWSTLASGTDTQYF. CDR3 bases: TGTGCCTGGAGTACCCTAGCATCCGGCACAGATACGCAGTATTTT.